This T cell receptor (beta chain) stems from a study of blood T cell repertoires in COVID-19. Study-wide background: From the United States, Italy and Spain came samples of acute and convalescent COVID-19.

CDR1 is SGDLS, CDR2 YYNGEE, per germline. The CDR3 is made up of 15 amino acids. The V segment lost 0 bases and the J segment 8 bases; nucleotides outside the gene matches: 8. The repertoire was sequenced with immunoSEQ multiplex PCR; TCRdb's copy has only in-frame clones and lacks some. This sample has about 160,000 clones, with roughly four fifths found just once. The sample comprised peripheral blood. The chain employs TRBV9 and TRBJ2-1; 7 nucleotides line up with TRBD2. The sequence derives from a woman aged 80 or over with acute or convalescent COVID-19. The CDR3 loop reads CASSVESPRGDEQFF. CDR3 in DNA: TGTGCCAGCAGCGTAGAGTCCCCCCGGGGGGATGAGCAGTTCTTC.